This paragraph covers one T cell receptor (beta chain) sequence. Its antigen is unknown. The data were produced by immunoSEQ multiplex PCR, yet TCRdb's version contains in-frame clones alone and is incomplete. Here the sample spans about 100,000 clones, roughly nine tenths being singletons. CDR1 is SGHRS, CDR2 YFSETQ, per germline. The length of the CDR3 is 12 residues. Trimming pared 0 bases from V and 5 bases from J, leaving 5 bases between. This record belongs to a study of T cell responses to AZD1222 COVID-19 vaccine. Findings and limits, study-wide: At baseline, seropositivity was found in only a handful of AZD1222 recipients.

The chain has TRBV5-1 and TRBJ1-2; D unclear. The sequence was collected from an adult in good health. The starting material was peripheral blood, obtained on day 0 of AZD1222 vaccination. The DNA for the CDR3 is TGCGCCAGCAGCTTGGGAAGGTATGGCTACACCTTC. Translation: CASSLGRYGYTF.